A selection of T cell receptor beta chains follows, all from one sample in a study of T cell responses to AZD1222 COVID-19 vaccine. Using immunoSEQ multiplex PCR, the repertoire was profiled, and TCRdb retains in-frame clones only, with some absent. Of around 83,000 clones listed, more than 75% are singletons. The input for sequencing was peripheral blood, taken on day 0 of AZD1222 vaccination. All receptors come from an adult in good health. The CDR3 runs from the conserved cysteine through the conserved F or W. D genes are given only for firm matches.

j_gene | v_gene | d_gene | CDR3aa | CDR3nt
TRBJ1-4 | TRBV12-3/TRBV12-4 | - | CASSLAGVEKLFF | TGTGCCAGCAGCCTCGCAGGGGTAGAGAAACTGTTTTTT
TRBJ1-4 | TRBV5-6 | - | CASSLEGFVNEKLFF | TGTGCCAGCAGCTTGGAGGGGTTTGTTAATGAAAAACTGTTTTTT
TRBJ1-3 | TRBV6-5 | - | CASSRTSGNTIYF | TGTGCCAGCAGTAGGACCTCTGGAAACACCATATATTTT
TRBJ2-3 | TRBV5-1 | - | CASSLRRASADTQYF | TGCGCCAGCAGCTTGCGGAGGGCCAGTGCAGATACGCAGTATTTT
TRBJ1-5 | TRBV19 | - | CASSIAPDSANQPQHF | TGTGCCAGTAGTATAGCCCCGGACAGCGCGAATCAGCCCCAGCATTTT
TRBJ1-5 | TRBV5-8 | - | CASNTPVGGTGNQPQHF | TGTGCCAGCAATACACCGGTCGGGGGTACGGGCAATCAGCCCCAGCATTTT
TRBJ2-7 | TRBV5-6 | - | CASSLAGKFFYEQYF | TGTGCCAGCAGCTTGGCCGGGAAATTTTTCTACGAGCAGTACTTC
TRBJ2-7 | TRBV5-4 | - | CASSLLVGSENEQYF | TGTGCCAGCAGCCTCCTGGTGGGCTCCGAAAACGAGCAGTACTTC
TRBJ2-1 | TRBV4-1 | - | CASSQYLGGNEQFF | TGCGCCAGCAGCCAATATCTTGGGGGGAATGAGCAGTTCTTC
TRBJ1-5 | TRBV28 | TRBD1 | CASSLGQGNQPQHF | TGTGCCAGCAGTTTGGGACAGGGGAACCAGCCCCAGCATTTT